Each of the 20 T cell receptor beta chains below was sequenced from the same sample in a study of spatial heterogeneity in lung cancer. The time point here: sample taken at primary tumor resection. TCRdb used MiXCR to reprocess the 5' RACE reads, holding one entry per CDR3 protein. The table shows 20,000 to 25,000 distinct CDR3 sequences, with around 3.2% occurring only once. The sequencing here drew on PBMCs, taken at surgery. These receptor sequences come from a female donor with early-stage non-small cell lung cancer.

This clonotype is labeled as medium-sized. The chain couples TRBV28 to TRBJ2-7; a possible D gene is TRBD1 (6 bases). The CDR3 sequence is 16 residues long. CDR1 is MDHEN and CDR2 is SYDVKM in the germline V gene. V was cut by 6 bases and J by 0 bases, with 18 bases left in between. CDR3 sequence: CASSPLRDISSYEQYF. The CDR3 nucleotides read TGTGCCAGCAGCCCCCTCCGGGACATCAGCTCCTACGAGCAGTACTTC.

This clonotype was seen many times. The chain recombines TRBV4-2 with TRBJ2-7, with 9 positions matching TRBD2. Germline V gives CDR1 LGHNA, CDR2 YNFKEQ. The length of the CDR3 is 17 residues. The V gene end was trimmed by 0 bases and the J gene end by 9 bases; junction bases not matched to a gene: 15. CDR3 amino acids: CASSQDWGSGREGMQYF. CDR3 DNA: TGTGCCAGCAGCCAAGATTGGGGCTCCGGGCGGGAGGGTATGCAGTACTTC.

This clonotype was detected only a few times. This chain uses TRBV6-2 or TRBV6-3 with TRBJ2-1; 12 bases are shared with TRBD2. V shed 4 bases and J 5 bases; nucleotides not matched to a gene: 12. Per germline, CDR1 MNHEY and CDR2 SVGEGT. The CDR3 has 18 residues. CDR3 in amino acids: CASSSSGLAGSANNEQFF. The CDR3 DNA sequence: TGTGCCAGCAGTTCATCTGGACTAGCGGGATCCGCAAACAATGAGCAGTTCTTC.

This clonotype came up many times. This chain uses TRBV5-8 with TRBJ2-7; the D gene is possibly TRBD1 (5 bases). CDR3 length: 11 residues. Germline CDR1 is SGHTS and CDR2 is YDEGEE. V lost 4 bases and J lost 12, with 14 bases in between. The CDR3 reads CASSPDRTLYF. The DNA for the CDR3 is TGTGCCAGCAGCCCCGACAGAACGCTGTACTTC.

This sequence joins TRBV19 and TRBJ1-6; a possible D gene is TRBD1 (5 bases). The CDR3 totals 14 residues. Germline V gene lookup returns CDR1 LNHDA and CDR2 SQIVND (reference sequence). The V end was cut by 3 bases, the J end by 6 bases, with 9 bases between. The CDR3 is CASSMGPPNSPLHF. The CDR3 DNA reads TGTGCCAGTAGTATGGGACCGCCTAATTCACCCCTCCACTTT.

This chain connects TRBV6-4 to TRBJ2-3, with a tentative D call TRBD2 (5 bases). The germline gives CDR1 MRHNA, CDR2 SNTAGT. The ends were cut back, 3 bases at V and 0 bases at J, with 7 bases in the middle. The length of the CDR3 is 14 residues. Here the CDR3 reads CASSEGGSTDTQYF. The CDR3 DNA reads TGTGCCAGCAGTGAGGGCGGGAGCACAGATACGCAGTATTTT.

This clonotype was recorded many times. V is TRBV6-2 or TRBV6-3 and J is TRBJ2-5; 7 positions agree with TRBD2. Germline CDR1 is MNHEY and CDR2 is SVGEGT. Trimming at V came to 2 bases and at J to 2 bases, leaving 2 bases not matched to a gene. The CDR3 extends over 14 amino acids. DNA for the CDR3: TGTGCCAGCAGTTACGGGGGGGGTCAAGAGACCCAGTACTTC. Translating gives CASSYGGGQETQYF.

This clonotype was seen repeatedly, ten times or more. The chain uses TRBV20-1 and TRBJ1-2, with a possible D match to TRBD1 (5 bases). V was pared by 5 bases and J by 0 bases, with 10 bases between. The length of the CDR3 is 13 residues. CDR1 and CDR2 from the germline V gene are DFQATT and SNEGSKA (reference sequence). CDR3 region: CSAGDGANYGYTF. DNA for the CDR3: TGCAGTGCTGGGGACGGAGCTAACTATGGCTACACCTTC.

This clonotype has at least ten counts. The V call is TRBV12-3 or TRBV12-4, the J call TRBJ1-1; TRBD1 aligns across 10 bases. The CDR3 consists of 14 residues. Trimming cost V 4 bases and J 3 bases; bases outside gene matches: 2. Here the CDR3 DNA reads TGTGCCAGCAGTTGGACAGGGGGTTACACTGAAGCTTTCTTT. This gives the protein CASSWTGGYTEAFF.

J is TRBJ2-7 and V is TRBV12-3 or TRBV12-4; D unresolved. V was clipped by 6 bases and J by 6 bases, with 12 bases between them. There are 12 residues in the CDR3. The CDR3 nucleotides are TGTGCCAGCAGAAACGACTCCCGCGAGCAGTACTTC. This encodes CASRNDSREQYF.

This clonotype was recorded many times. The chain carries TRBV19 and TRBJ2-2, with 10 bases lining up with TRBD1. Germline lookup yields CDR1 LNHDA and CDR2 SQIVND (reference sequence). The CDR3 runs 15 residues. Trimming at V came to 3 bases and at J to 7 bases, leaving 5 bases not matched to a gene. As DNA, the CDR3 is TGTGCCAGTAGTATCGGGACAGGGGCGTACGGGGAGCTGTTTTTT. Its protein is CASSIGTGAYGELFF.

The rearrangement joins TRBV5-1 to TRBJ2-1, with D hard to call. CDR1 and CDR2 (germline): SGHRS, YFSETQ. This CDR3 contains 11 residues. Trimming cost V 4 bases and J 9 bases, with 8 bases left between them. The CDR3 protein is CASSDLGEQFF. CDR3 sequence (DNA): TGCGCCAGCAGCGACCTGGGTGAGCAGTTCTTC.

The chain joins TRBV6-1 to TRBJ2-3, with D tentatively TRBD1 (5 bases). V lost 6 bases, J lost 5 bases, and 15 bases lay in between. Germline CDR1 is MNHNS and CDR2 is SASEGT. This CDR3 region has 14 residues. The CDR3 nucleotides read TGTGCCAGCAGCAGAAAAGGGGCCAAAGATACGCAGTATTTT. Translation gives CASSRKGAKDTQYF.

This clonotype was observed at least ten times. The CDR3 reads CASSPSSGRRNEQFF. The CDR3 DNA reads as TGTGCCAGCAGCCCTTCCAGCGGTAGACGGAATGAGCAGTTCTTC. The chain links TRBV2 to TRBJ2-1; possibly TRBD2 for D (5 bases). This CDR3 contains 15 residues. Trimming took off 6 bases at V and 7 bases at J, with 19 bases between the two ends. Germline loops: CDR1 SNHLY, CDR2 FYNNEI.

This clonotype was picked up many times. This sequence joins TRBV9 and TRBJ1-6, with TRBD1 matching over 9 bases. The V gene end was trimmed by 1 base and the J gene end by 12 bases; junction bases not matched to a gene: 8. The CDR3 runs 15 residues. The V gene's germline CDR1 is SGDLS and CDR2 YYNGEE. DNA for the CDR3: TGTGCCAGCAGCGTATCGGACAGGGGACCCGGACCCCTCCACTTT. It translates to CASSVSDRGPGPLHF.

This clonotype showed up many times. The chain links TRBV6-1 to TRBJ2-1; TRBD1 agrees at 9 bases. V shed 7 bases, J shed 5 bases, and the junction held 6 bases outside the gene matches. Germline V CDR1 and CDR2: MNHNS, SASEGT. This CDR3 spans 14 amino acids. The chain's CDR3 is CASNRDRAHNEQFF. The CDR3 nucleotides read TGTGCCAGCAACCGGGACAGGGCCCACAATGAGCAGTTCTTC.

This clonotype occurred many times. CDR3 coding DNA: TGTGCCAGCAGCTTAGTCGTAACTTTGGTTCCGGACAGCGGTCACAATGAGCAGTTCTTC. Its protein is CASSLVVTLVPDSGHNEQFF. The J gene is TRBJ2-1, the V gene TRBV13; maybe TRBD1 (6 bases). With 1 base removed from V and 5 bases from J, the gap between germline ends came to 27 bases. Germline CDR1 PRHDT, CDR2 FYEKMQ (reference sequence). This CDR3 is built from 20 residues.

This clonotype came up many times. The rearrangement uses TRBV19 and TRBJ2-1; perhaps TRBD2 as D (6 bases). The CDR3 is made up of 12 amino acids. From germline, CDR1 is LNHDA and CDR2 SQIVND (reference sequence). V shed 3 bases and J shed 10 bases, with 10 bases lying between them. CDR3 loop: CASSIWRGEQFF. In DNA, the CDR3 is TGTGCCAGTAGTATTTGGCGGGGAGAGCAGTTCTTC.

This clonotype was observed at least ten times. This sequence joins TRBV7-6 and TRBJ2-7; 10 nucleotides match TRBD2. Trimming at V came to 5 bases and at J to 3 bases, leaving 7 bases not matched to a gene. The length of the CDR3 is 15 residues. Looked up from germline, CDR1 is SGHVS and CDR2 is FNYEAQ. CDR3 region: CASSPSGRGYYEQYF. CDR3 bases: TGTGCCAGCAGCCCCAGCGGGAGGGGATACTACGAGCAGTACTTC.

This clonotype was seen repeatedly, ten times or more. The chain carries TRBV10-2 and TRBJ2-1; 8 bases fit TRBD1. The CDR3 has 16 residues. CDR1 is WSHSY and CDR2 is SAAADI in the germline V gene. The V gene end was trimmed by 5 bases and the J gene end by 0 bases; junction bases not matched to a gene: 6. CDR3 in amino acids: CASSQRTGSSYNEQFF. In nucleotides, the CDR3 is TGCGCCAGCAGTCAAAGGACAGGGAGCTCCTACAATGAGCAGTTCTTC.